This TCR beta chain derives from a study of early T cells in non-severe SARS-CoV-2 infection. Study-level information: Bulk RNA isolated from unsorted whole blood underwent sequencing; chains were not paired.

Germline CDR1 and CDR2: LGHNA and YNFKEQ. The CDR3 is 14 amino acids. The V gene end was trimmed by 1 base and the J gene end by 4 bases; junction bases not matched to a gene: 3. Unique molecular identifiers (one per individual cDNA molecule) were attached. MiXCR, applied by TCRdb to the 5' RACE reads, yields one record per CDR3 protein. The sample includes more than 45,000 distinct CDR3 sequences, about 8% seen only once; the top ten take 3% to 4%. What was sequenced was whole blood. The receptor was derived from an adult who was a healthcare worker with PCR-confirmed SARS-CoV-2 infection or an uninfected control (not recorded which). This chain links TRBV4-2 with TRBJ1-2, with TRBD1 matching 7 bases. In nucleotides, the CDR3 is TGTGCCAGCAGCCAAGCCGGGGACAGCTATGGCTACACCTTC. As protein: CASSQAGDSYGYTF.